The subject of this entry is one TCR beta chain. In the original processing: Estimated nucleated cell counts came from reference gene primer amplification. Produced via immunoSEQ multiplex PCR; TCRdb's table is partial and in-frame only. That table supplies the V and J calls and clone size; D and trimming were determined from the DNA. The sample lists about 38,000 clones, roughly 86% seen once, with around 7% in the top ten. These data belong to a study of blood T cell repertoires in COVID-19. The CDR3 consists of 15 residues. Germline V gene sequence: CDR1 MGHDK, CDR2 SYGVNS. V was pared by 3 bases and J by 5 bases, with 16 bases between.

This chain uses TRBV25-1 with TRBJ2-5, with D possibly TRBD1 on 6 matching bases. The sequence derives from a human donor in a cohort sampled during active COVID-19. Sequencing used peripheral blood. The CDR3 loop is CASSETGLGGETQYF. CDR3 in DNA: TGTGCCAGCAGTGAGACAGGCCTCGGTGGGGAGACCCAGTACTTC.